Listed here are 20 T cell receptor beta chains from one sample, sequenced in a study of naive and memory T cell subsets. An equimolar mix of two oligonucleotides served as the beta constant-region primer for TRBC1 and TRBC2. Via MiXCR, TCRdb re-called the UMI-ligation and nested PCR reads, giving one row per CDR3 protein. This sample has about 85,000 distinct CDR3 sequences, with less than 15% found just once. The sequenced sample was central memory CD4+ T cells from blood. The receptors derive from a human donor in good health.

This clonotype has a handful of counts. This sequence joins TRBV7-2 and TRBJ1-3, with a weak D call TRBD1 (5 bases). The CDR3 contains 14 residues. The V and J ends lost 5 bases and 2 bases respectively, with 10 bases between them. The germline CDR1 and CDR2 sequences are SGHTA and FQGNSA. This CDR3 is CASSPLGAGNTIYF. The CDR3 nucleotides are TGTGCCAGCAGCCCCCTGGGGGCTGGAAACACCATATATTTT. Full variable domain (outside the CDR3, taken from reference TRBV7-2 and TRBJ1-3): GAGVSQSPSNKVTEKGKDVELRCDPISGHTALYWYRQSLGQGLEFLIYFQGNSAPDKSGLPSDRFSAERTGGSVSTLTIQRTQQEDSAVYLCASSPLGAGNTIYFGEGSWLTVV.

This clonotype has ten or more counts. The rearrangement uses TRBV29-1 and TRBJ2-1; no clear D. The CDR3 spans 12 residues. Germline assignment: CDR1 SQVTM and CDR2 ANQGSEA. Trimming took off 1 base at V and 5 bases at J, with 6 bases between the two ends. The CDR3 coding sequence is TGCAGCGTTGAAGTATGGGACAATGAGCAGTTCTTC. Protein product: CSVEVWDNEQFF.

There are a few counts of this clonotype. The chain employs TRBV2 and TRBJ1-4, with TRBD1 identical over 7 bases. This CDR3 has 18 residues. The germline V gene has CDR1 SNHLY and CDR2 FYNNEI. V shed 8 bases, J shed 0 bases, and the junction held 15 bases outside the gene matches. Here the CDR3 reads CASLEQGPGLATNEKLFF. CDR3 sequence (DNA): TGTGCCAGCCTCGAACAGGGGCCGGGACTTGCAACTAATGAAAAACTGTTTTTT.

J is TRBJ2-1 and V is TRBV6-2 or TRBV6-3; 9 bases agree with TRBD2. The CDR3 extends over 15 amino acids. J gave up 6 bases and V 7 bases, and 10 bases lay outside the gene matches. The germline V gene encodes CDR1 MNHEY and CDR2 SVGEGT. CDR3 loop: CASTQIAGVGNEQFF. The DNA for the CDR3 is TGTGCCAGCACTCAAATAGCGGGAGTGGGCAATGAGCAGTTCTTC.

This clonotype showed up just a few times. This chain links TRBV7-2 with TRBJ2-1; 7 bases fit TRBD2. Per germline, CDR1 SGHTA and CDR2 FQGNSA. The CDR3 has 16 amino acids. After removal of 5 bases from V and 7 bases from J, the junction contained 14 bases not matched to a gene. The CDR3 reads CASSAVSGPGGNEQFF. The CDR3 region has the DNA TGTGCCAGCAGCGCCGTTAGCGGGCCCGGGGGGAATGAGCAGTTCTTC. Variable domain in full (rest from reference TRBV7-2 and TRBJ2-1): GAGVSQSPSNKVTEKGKDVELRCDPISGHTALYWYRQSLGQGLEFLIYFQGNSAPDKSGLPSDRFSAERTGGSVSTLTIQRTQQEDSAVYLCASSAVSGPGGNEQFFGPGTRLTVL.

V usage is TRBV10-3 and J usage is TRBJ1-6, with D uncertain. The V and J ends lost 6 bases and 2 bases respectively, with 8 bases between them. Germline V gives CDR1 ENHRY, CDR2 SYGVKD. The CDR3 is made up of 14 amino acids. In DNA, the CDR3 is TGTGCCATCAGACGGGGAACCTATAATTCACCCCTCCACTTT. Translation gives CAIRRGTYNSPLHF.

The rearrangement links TRBV14 to TRBJ2-2, with a weak D call TRBD1 (6 bases). The germline V and J ends were trimmed by 9 bases and 5 bases, with 13 bases remaining between them. Looked up from germline, CDR1 is SGHDN and CDR2 is FVKESK. The CDR3 runs 13 residues. The CDR3 DNA reads TGTGCCAGTTGTTACCAGGGGACCGGGGAGCTGTTTTTT. Residues: CASCYQGTGELFF.

This clonotype appeared many times. The V gene is TRBV5-1, the J gene TRBJ1-3; TRBD1 agrees at 10 bases. Germline loops: CDR1 SGHRS, CDR2 YFSETQ. This CDR3 comprises 17 residues. With V trimmed by 4 bases and J by 3 bases, 10 bases remained unmatched. In DNA, the CDR3 is TGCGCCAGCAGCCCGGCCGGGACAGGGGCGAATGGAAACACCATATATTTT. It encodes CASSPAGTGANGNTIYF.

CDR3 sequence (DNA): TGTGCCAGCCGGGGACAGGGGGCGAGGGGAACTGAAGCTTTCTTT. This sequence encodes CASRGQGARGTEAFF. This sequence joins TRBV28 and TRBJ1-1; TRBD1 matches 12 bases. Unmatched junction bases numbered 9, after V lost 8 bases and J lost 5 bases. This CDR3 has 15 amino acids. The germline V gene encodes CDR1 MDHEN and CDR2 SYDVKM.

This clonotype was detected ten times or more. The chain couples TRBV20-1 to TRBJ2-7, with D unclear. This CDR3 contains 14 residues. V lost 2 bases and J lost 3, with 14 bases in between. Germline CDR1 and CDR2: DFQATT and SNEGSKA (reference sequence). CDR3 sequence reads: CSARREGSNYEQYF. The CDR3 coding sequence is TGCAGTGCTAGAAGGGAAGGTAGTAACTACGAGCAGTACTTC.

This clonotype has more than one count but fewer than ten. The chain couples TRBV2 to TRBJ2-5; weak D call: TRBD1 (5 bases). Germline-derived CDR1 and CDR2 are SNHLY and FYNNEI. There are 14 residues in the CDR3. Deletions cut 7 bases from V and 0 bases from J, with 12 bases between. CDR3 DNA sequence: TGTGCCAGCAAAAGACAGAGTAACCAAGAGACCCAGTACTTC. The encoded protein is CASKRQSNQETQYF. Looking up the rest from reference TRBV2 and TRBJ2-5 gives the full variable domain: EPEVTQTPSHQVTQMGQEVILRCVPISNHLYFYWYRQILGQKVEFLVSFYNNEISEKSEIFDDQFSVERPDGSNFTLKIRSTKLEDSAMYFCASKRQSNQETQYFGPGTRLLVL.

The rearrangement uses TRBV27 and TRBJ2-7; 9 nucleotides match TRBD1. V lost 4 bases, J lost 4 bases, and 8 bases stayed unmatched. Germline CDR1 reads MNHEY; CDR2 reads SMNVEV (reference sequence). The CDR3 runs 15 residues. This CDR3 is CASSSTLGQGYEQYF. DNA of the CDR3: TGTGCCAGCAGTTCCACGCTGGGACAGGGATACGAGCAGTACTTC.

J is TRBJ2-2 and V is TRBV25-1; TRBD2 matches at 8 bases. Trimming at V came to 6 bases and at J to 7 bases, leaving 7 bases not matched to a gene. In germline, CDR1 is MGHDK, CDR2 SYGVNS. This CDR3 has 14 residues. The CDR3 region is CASRFSGMSGELFF. In DNA, the CDR3 is TGTGCCAGCAGGTTTAGCGGGATGAGCGGGGAGCTGTTTTTT.

This clonotype was observed a handful of times. The chain carries TRBV2 and TRBJ2-2; the D call may be TRBD1 or TRBD2 (5 bases each). CDR1 is SNHLY and CDR2 is FYNNEI in the germline V gene. V lost 7 bases and J lost 4, with 10 bases in between. The CDR3 covers 13 residues. The CDR3 DNA is TGTGCCAGCAATGCAGGGAGCACCGGGGAGCTGTTTTTT. This gives the protein CASNAGSTGELFF.

In this sample, this clonotype turned up a few times. The gene calls are TRBV3-1 and TRBJ2-3, with D tentatively TRBD2 (6 bases). Between the trimmed V and J ends, which lost 8 bases and 6 bases, there was a span of 15 bases. The CDR3 loop spans 13 amino acids. Germline values: CDR1 LGHDT, CDR2 YNNKEL (reference sequence). The CDR3 DNA follows: TGTGCCAGCGGATTGCGGGATAGGGATACGCAGTATTTT. This encodes CASGLRDRDTQYF.

V and J are TRBV7-2 and TRBJ2-2; D might be TRBD1 (5 bases). The CDR3 covers 14 residues. V was trimmed by 3 bases and J by 6 bases, leaving 11 bases between them. CDR1 is SGHTA and CDR2 is FQGNSA in the germline V gene. The CDR3 region is CASSFQGSAGELFF. The DNA for the CDR3 is TGTGCCAGCAGCTTTCAGGGAAGTGCCGGGGAGCTGTTTTTT.

This clonotype was picked up many times. The J gene is TRBJ1-5, the V gene TRBV19, with D unresolved. Germline V gene lookup returns CDR1 LNHDA and CDR2 SQIVND (reference sequence). V gave up 10 bases and J gave up 7 bases, with 20 bases separating them. This CDR3 comprises 14 residues. CDR3 residues: CATSTSGLGQPQHF. The CDR3 DNA sequence: TGTGCCACCTCAACAAGCGGGCTCGGGCAGCCCCAGCATTTT.

The chain uses TRBV12-5 and TRBJ2-3; 13 bases are a match to TRBD2. V lost 6 bases and J lost 9; bases outside the gene matches: 12. The CDR3 runs to 16 residues. The germline gives CDR1 LGHNT, CDR2 FRNRAP. DNA of the CDR3: TGTGCTAGTGGCCGCGGCGGGACTAGCGGGGATCGGACGCAGTATTTT. Translating it yields CASGRGGTSGDRTQYF.

This chain links TRBV12-3 or TRBV12-4 with TRBJ2-2; 8 positions agree with TRBD2. Germline trimming cut 1 base from V and 14 bases from J; bases unmatched to any gene: 6. CDR3 length: 13 residues. CDR3 loop: CASSLGPRGGLFF. The CDR3, as DNA: TGTGCCAGCAGTTTAGGACCACGGGGGGGCCTGTTTTTT.

The chain recombines TRBV20-1 with TRBJ2-3, with 10 bases fitting TRBD2. The germline V gene has CDR1 DFQATT and CDR2 SNEGSKA (reference sequence). There are 12 residues in the CDR3. Germline trimming cut 6 bases from V and 5 bases from J; bases unmatched to any gene: 2. CDR3 in DNA: TGCAGTGCGCTAGCGGGAGAAGATACGCAGTATTTT. Amino acids: CSALAGEDTQYF.